Here is one T cell receptor beta chain with its context. These data belong to a study of T cell changes during pregnancy in multiple sclerosis. Produced via immunoSEQ multiplex PCR; TCRdb's table is partial and in-frame only. This table has roughly 97,000 clones, 90% appearing once. The material was peripheral blood, obtained in the second trimester of pregnancy. The clonotype was recovered from a female donor in good health, enrolled as a control in a pregnancy study.

The CDR3 here is CAWSGGRGEAFF. As DNA, the CDR3 is TGTGCCTGGAGTGGGGGCAGGGGAGAAGCTTTCTTT. This sequence joins TRBV30 and TRBJ1-1; TRBD1 is a possible D gene (6 bases). Germline V gene lookup returns CDR1 GTSNPN and CDR2 SVGIG (reference sequence). The germline V and J ends were trimmed by 1 base and 8 bases, with 11 bases remaining between them. The CDR3 is made up of 12 amino acids.